A selection of T cell receptor beta chains follows, all from one sample in a study of shared clonotypes between healthy human individuals. Profiled with immunoSEQ multiplex PCR; TCRdb holds only in-frame clones, not every one. Of about 680,000 clones in the sample, 73% were seen once. Sequenced sample: memory CD4+ T cells sorted from blood. The receptor set was obtained from a young woman in good health. CDR3s include the opening cysteine and the closing phenylalanine or tryptophan. The order of the fields is V gene, D gene, clone size, J gene, CDR3 protein, CDR3 DNA. The D gene is left open where the match is weak. Clone size is stated in some rows and not others, as once, few, many or a class when expanded.

V: TRBV5-1; D: TRBD1; size: .; J: TRBJ1-6; CDR3: CASSYGQGTSPLHF; DNA: TGCGCCAGCAGCTACGGACAGGGGACTTCACCCCTCCACTTT
V: TRBV5-1; D: TRBD2; size: once; J: TRBJ2-2; CDR3: CASSYISGLASGELFF; DNA: TGCGCCAGCAGTTATATCTCGGGACTAGCGTCCGGGGAGCTGTTTTTT
V: TRBV6-5; D: .; size: .; J: TRBJ1-3; CDR3: CASSIQSSGNTIYF; DNA: TGTGCCAGCAGTATACAGAGCTCTGGAAACACCATATATTTT
V: TRBV7-2; D: .; size: few; J: TRBJ2-7; CDR3: CASSLAQGVVGYEQYF; DNA: TGTGCCAGCAGCTTAGCGCAAGGGGTCGTCGGCTACGAGCAGTACTTC
V: TRBV5-6; D: .; size: few; J: TRBJ2-3; CDR3: CASRWMTGYTDTQYF; DNA: TGTGCCAGCAGATGGATGACAGGTTACACAGATACGCAGTATTTT
V: TRBV2; D: TRBD2; size: .; J: TRBJ2-5; CDR3: CASRPGLASETQYF; DNA: TGTGCCAGCAGACCGGGACTAGCGTCAGAGACCCAGTACTTC
V: TRBV28; D: .; size: .; J: TRBJ2-5; CDR3: CASNEGRRETQYF; DNA: TGTGCCAGCAATGAGGGGCGTCGAGAGACCCAGTACTTC
V: TRBV5-1; D: TRBD1; size: few; J: TRBJ2-7; CDR3: CASSIGQGVREQYF; DNA: TGCGCCAGCAGCATAGGACAGGGGGTCCGGGAGCAGTACTTC
V: TRBV6-6; D: TRBD2; size: .; J: TRBJ2-1; CDR3: CASTHRTSGRHEQFF; DNA: TGTGCCAGCACCCACCGGACTAGCGGGAGGCATGAGCAGTTCTTC
V: TRBV4-1; D: TRBD2; size: few; J: TRBJ2-7; CDR3: CASSQVLAGSNYEQYF; DNA: TGCGCCAGCAGCCAAGTCCTAGCGGGATCCAACTACGAGCAGTACTTC
V: TRBV2; D: TRBD1; size: .; J: TRBJ2-1; CDR3: CASRKDRGNEQFF; DNA: TGTGCCAGCAGAAAAGACAGGGGAAATGAGCAGTTCTTC
V: TRBV7-9; D: .; size: once; J: TRBJ2-7; CDR3: CASNPPTGGQYF; DNA: TGTGCCAGCAACCCGCCCACGGGCGGGCAGTACTTC
V: TRBV7-2; D: .; size: .; J: TRBJ2-7; CDR3: CASSRRLSAEQYF; DNA: TGTGCCAGCAGCCGTCGACTGAGTGCGGAGCAGTACTTC
V: TRBV29-1; D: TRBD2; size: few; J: TRBJ2-7; CDR3: CSVEGVAGDLYEQYF; DNA: TGCAGCGTTGAGGGAGTAGCGGGGGATTTATACGAGCAGTACTTC
V: TRBV5-1; D: TRBD2; size: .; J: TRBJ2-5; CDR3: CASSASTSRETQYF; DNA: TGCGCCAGCAGCGCATCGACTAGCCGGGAGACCCAGTACTTC
V: TRBV11-3; D: .; size: .; J: TRBJ2-2; CDR3: CASSLESATGELFF; DNA: TGTGCCAGCAGCTTAGAATCGGCCACCGGGGAGCTGTTTTTT
V: TRBV28; D: .; size: once; J: TRBJ2-7; CDR3: CASSRGSIREQYF; DNA: TGTGCCAGCAGCCGGGGCTCCATAAGGGAGCAGTACTTC
V: TRBV6-6; D: .; size: .; J: TRBJ2-7; CDR3: CASRTRGEPSYEQYF; DNA: TGTGCCAGCAGGACAAGAGGGGAGCCCTCCTACGAGCAGTACTTC
V: TRBV2; D: .; size: .; J: TRBJ2-2; CDR3: CASKGGVNTGELFF; DNA: TGTGCCAGCAAGGGTGGGGTAAACACCGGGGAGCTGTTTTTT
V: TRBV29-1; D: TRBD2; size: .; J: TRBJ2-3; CDR3: CSARTSGSVNTQYF; DNA: TGCAGCGCGAGGACTAGCGGGAGTGTGAATACGCAGTATTTT
V: TRBV11-2; D: TRBD2; size: .; J: TRBJ2-1; CDR3: CASSLVLAGMYNEQFF; DNA: TGTGCCAGCAGCTTAGTTTTAGCGGGAATGTACAATGAGCAGTTCTTC
V: TRBV10-3; D: TRBD2; size: .; J: TRBJ2-1; CDR3: CAISESVGTTYNEQFF; DNA: TGTGCCATCAGTGAGTCGGTAGGGACTACATACAATGAGCAGTTCTTC
V: TRBV5-1; D: .; size: .; J: TRBJ2-7; CDR3: CASSLAGAKWDEQYF; DNA: TGCGCCAGCAGCTTGGCGGGGGCCAAATGGGACGAGCAGTACTTC
V: TRBV28; D: TRBD1; size: .; J: TRBJ1-4; CDR3: CASRSGGTNEKLFF; DNA: TGTGCCAGCAGGTCAGGGGGAACTAATGAAAAACTGTTTTTT
V: TRBV19; D: .; size: .; J: TRBJ1-2; CDR3: CASSSSSYGYTF; DNA: TGTGCCAGTAGTTCCTCATCGTATGGCTACACCTTC
V: TRBV25-1; D: .; size: .; J: TRBJ2-5; CDR3: CASTSRTSKETQYF; DNA: TGTGCCAGCACCTCCCGGACAAGCAAAGAGACCCAGTACTTC
V: TRBV5-1; D: .; size: .; J: TRBJ1-1; CDR3: CASRLESLSTEAFF; DNA: TGCGCCAGCAGGCTCGAATCCTTGAGCACTGAAGCTTTCTTT
V: TRBV21-1; D: .; size: .; J: TRBJ1-2; CDR3: CASSKAGTIRGYTF; DNA: TGTGCCAGCAGCAAAGCAGGGACGATAAGAGGCTACACCTTC
V: TRBV27; D: TRBD1; size: .; J: TRBJ2-4; CDR3: CASSLGDRGTSAKNIQYF; DNA: TGTGCCAGCAGTTTAGGGGACAGGGGGACTTCAGCCAAAAACATTCAGTACTTC
V: TRBV11-3; D: TRBD2; size: .; J: TRBJ2-3; CDR3: CASSLGLATSTDTQYF; DNA: TGTGCCAGCAGCTTGGGACTAGCGACCTCCACAGATACGCAGTATTTT
V: TRBV7-9; D: .; size: .; J: TRBJ2-1; CDR3: CASSSSPRDVNEQFF; DNA: TGTGCCAGCAGCTCCTCCCCCAGGGATGTCAATGAGCAGTTCTTC
V: TRBV4-1; D: TRBD1; size: .; J: TRBJ1-5; CDR3: CASSQEGTGGFNQPQHF; DNA: TGCGCCAGCAGCCAAGAGGGGACAGGGGGTTTCAATCAGCCCCAGCATTTT
V: TRBV10-1; D: .; size: .; J: TRBJ2-6; CDR3: CASSATSGANVLTF; DNA: TGCGCCAGCAGTGCCACCTCCGGGGCCAACGTCCTGACTTTC
V: TRBV30; D: .; size: .; J: TRBJ1-1; CDR3: CAWRAGSTEAFF; DNA: TGTGCCTGGAGGGCAGGGAGCACTGAAGCTTTCTTT
V: TRBV28; D: .; size: .; J: TRBJ1-5; CDR3: CASSFRAYYNQPQHF; DNA: TGTGCCAGCAGTTTTCGGGCATACTACAATCAGCCCCAGCATTTT
V: TRBV6-6; D: TRBD1; size: few; J: TRBJ2-1; CDR3: CASSYRQGSRNEQFF; DNA: TGTGCCAGCAGTTATCGACAGGGATCAAGGAATGAGCAGTTCTTC
V: TRBV7-9; D: .; size: .; J: TRBJ2-3; CDR3: CASSLSTDTQYF; DNA: TGTGCCAGCAGCCTATCTACAGATACGCAGTATTTT
V: TRBV19; D: .; size: .; J: TRBJ1-2; CDR3: CASSSYPRQGHGHTF; DNA: TGTGCCAGTAGTAGCTATCCGCGGCAGGGTCATGGCCACACCTTC
V: TRBV30; D: .; size: .; J: TRBJ1-1; CDR3: CAWSRTRLNTEAFF; DNA: TGTGCCTGGAGCCGGACCAGATTGAACACTGAAGCTTTCTTT
V: TRBV28; D: .; size: .; J: TRBJ1-1; CDR3: CASTTAGVMNTEAFF; DNA: TGTGCCAGCACTACTGCAGGGGTCATGAACACTGAAGCTTTCTTT
V: TRBV5-5; D: TRBD1; size: .; J: TRBJ2-3; CDR3: CASSLPRQGSTDTQYF; DNA: TGTGCCAGCAGCTTGCCCCGACAGGGGTCCACAGATACGCAGTATTTT
V: TRBV27; D: TRBD2; size: .; J: TRBJ2-1; CDR3: CASSPLLAGVIGLEQFF; DNA: TGTGCCAGCAGTCCGCTCCTAGCGGGAGTAATCGGTCTTGAGCAGTTCTTC
V: TRBV7-9; D: TRBD1; size: .; J: TRBJ1-5; CDR3: CASSRGGTGDQPQHF; DNA: TGTGCCAGCAGCAGAGGGGGGACAGGGGACCAGCCCCAGCATTTT
V: TRBV5-1; D: .; size: .; J: TRBJ1-1; CDR3: CASSFNSGETEAFF; DNA: TGCGCCAGCAGCTTTAACTCGGGGGAAACTGAAGCTTTCTTT
V: TRBV5-1; D: TRBD1; size: .; J: TRBJ1-4; CDR3: CASSFGSGQANEKLFF; DNA: TGCGCCAGCAGCTTTGGTTCAGGACAGGCGAATGAAAAACTGTTTTTT